This TCR beta chain was recovered during a study of Graves' ophthalmopathy and Graves' hyperthyroidism. In the study overall: Peripheral blood sampling preceded any treatment and occurred at initial diagnosis.

Overall study results and limits: Most thyroid clonotypes expanded beyond 0.001 frequency were also found in blood.

This clonotype occurred many times. Antigen: not known. RNA transcripts were the template, and TCR beta CDR3 regions were amplified from them. After a first-round RT-PCR with HTBI primers, a second-round multiplex PCR was run. TCRdb itself ran the multiplex PCR reads through MiXCR, one entry per CDR3 protein. This table has 150,000 to 200,000 distinct CDR3 sequences, around two fifths appearing once. CDR3 length: 16 amino acids. From germline, CDR1 is SEHNR and CDR2 FQNEAQ (reference sequence). The germline V and J ends were trimmed by 4 bases and 1 base, with 17 bases remaining between them. The sequence was obtained from a man in his thirties or forties with Graves' ophthalmopathy. The chain employs TRBV7-9 and TRBJ2-7, with D perhaps being TRBD1 or TRBD2 (8 bases each). Sequencing input: peripheral blood. The CDR3 protein is CASSSGGGRPSYEQYF. The CDR3 region has the DNA TGTGCCAGCAGCTCAGGGGGCGGGAGGCCTTCCTACGAGCAGTACTTC. The whole variable domain, filled in from reference TRBV7-9 and TRBJ2-7, reads DTGVSQNPRHKITKRGQNVTFRCDPISEHNRLYWYRQTLGQGPEFLTYFQNEAQLEKSRLLSDRFSAERPKGSFSTLEIQRTEQGDSAMYLCASSSGGGRPSYEQYFGPGTRLTVT.